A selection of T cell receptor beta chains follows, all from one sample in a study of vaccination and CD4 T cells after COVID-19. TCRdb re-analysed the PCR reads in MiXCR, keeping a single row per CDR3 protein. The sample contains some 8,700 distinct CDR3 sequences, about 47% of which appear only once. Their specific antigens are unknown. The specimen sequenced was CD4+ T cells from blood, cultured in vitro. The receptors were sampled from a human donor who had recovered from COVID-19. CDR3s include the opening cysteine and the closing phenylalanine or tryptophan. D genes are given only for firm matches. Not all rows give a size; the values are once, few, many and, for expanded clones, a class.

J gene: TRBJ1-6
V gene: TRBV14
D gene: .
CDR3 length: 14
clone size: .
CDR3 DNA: TGTGCCAGCAGCCAAGGGCGGTATAATTCACCCCTCCACTTT
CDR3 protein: CASSQGRYNSPLHF

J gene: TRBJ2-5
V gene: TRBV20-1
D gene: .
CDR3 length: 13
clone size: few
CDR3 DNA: TGCAGTGCTAGAGGGGCAGGGGCAGAGACCCAGTACTTC
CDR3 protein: CSARGAGAETQYF

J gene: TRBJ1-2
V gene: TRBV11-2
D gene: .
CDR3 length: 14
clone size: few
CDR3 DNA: TGTGCCAGCAGCTTAGTTTCACAGCGGGGCGGCTACACCTTC
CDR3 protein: CASSLVSQRGGYTF

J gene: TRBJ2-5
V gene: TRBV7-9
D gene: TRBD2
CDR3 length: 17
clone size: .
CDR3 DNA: TGTGCCAGCAGTTTCGCTCCGGGACTAGCGGGAGGAGAGACCCAGTACTTC
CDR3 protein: CASSFAPGLAGGETQYF

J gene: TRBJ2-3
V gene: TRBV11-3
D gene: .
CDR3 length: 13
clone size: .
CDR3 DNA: TGTGCCAGCAGCTTCCGCGACAGGGATACGCAGTATTTT
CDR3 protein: CASSFRDRDTQYF

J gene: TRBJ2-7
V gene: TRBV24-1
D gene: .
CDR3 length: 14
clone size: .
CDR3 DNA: TGTGCCACCAGTGATTCGAGGAGACCCTACGAGCAGTACTTC
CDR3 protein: CATSDSRRPYEQYF

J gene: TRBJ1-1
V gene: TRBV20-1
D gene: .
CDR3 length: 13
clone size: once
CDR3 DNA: TGCAGTGCTAGAACTCAGAGTGGGACTGAAGCTTTCTTT
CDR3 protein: CSARTQSGTEAFF

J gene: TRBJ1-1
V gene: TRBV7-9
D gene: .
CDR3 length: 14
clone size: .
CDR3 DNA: TGTGCCAGCAGCTTGGACACGCTGTACACTGAAGCTTTCTTT
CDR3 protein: CASSLDTLYTEAFF

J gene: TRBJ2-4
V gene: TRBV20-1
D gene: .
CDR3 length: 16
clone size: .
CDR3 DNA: TGCAGTGCTAGAGATGTGGTCCTAGCGCCGGAGCACATTCAGTACTTC
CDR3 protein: CSARDVVLAPEHIQYF

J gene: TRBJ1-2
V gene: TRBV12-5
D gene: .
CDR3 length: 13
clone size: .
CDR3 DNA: TGTGCTAGTGGTTCTCGGGACCTCTATGGCTACACCTTC
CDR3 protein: CASGSRDLYGYTF

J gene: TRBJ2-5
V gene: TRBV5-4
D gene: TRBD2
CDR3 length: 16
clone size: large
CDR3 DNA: TGTGCCAGCAGCTTGCCACTAGCGGGAGTACGGGAGACCCAGTACTTC
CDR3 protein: CASSLPLAGVRETQYF

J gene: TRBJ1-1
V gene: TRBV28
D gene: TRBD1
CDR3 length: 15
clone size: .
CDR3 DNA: TGTGCCAGCAGTTTCTCCCAGACAGGGCGAACTGAAGCTTTCTTT
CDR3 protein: CASSFSQTGRTEAFF

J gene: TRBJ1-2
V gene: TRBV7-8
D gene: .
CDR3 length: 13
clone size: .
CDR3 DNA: TGTGCCAGCACCCCTCTTGAGGGGAGCGGCTACACCTTC
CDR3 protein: CASTPLEGSGYTF

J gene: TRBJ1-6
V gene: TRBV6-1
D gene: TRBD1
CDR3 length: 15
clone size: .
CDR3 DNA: TGTGCCAGCAGTGCAGGGGGCGGGAAGAATTCACCCCTCCACTTT
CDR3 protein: CASSAGGGKNSPLHF

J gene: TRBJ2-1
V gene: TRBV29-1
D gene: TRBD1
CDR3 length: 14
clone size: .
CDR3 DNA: TGCAGCGTTGAAGGGGGACAGCCCTACAATGAGCAGTTCTTC
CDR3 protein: CSVEGGQPYNEQFF

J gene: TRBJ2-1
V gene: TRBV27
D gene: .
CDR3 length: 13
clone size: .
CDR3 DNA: TGTGCCAGCAGTTTATCCCTAAACAATGAGCAGTTCTTC
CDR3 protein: CASSLSLNNEQFF

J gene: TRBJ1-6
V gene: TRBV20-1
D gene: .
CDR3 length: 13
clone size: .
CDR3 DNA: TGCAGTGCATCCCCGGACAGAAATTCACCCCTCCACTTT
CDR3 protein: CSASPDRNSPLHF

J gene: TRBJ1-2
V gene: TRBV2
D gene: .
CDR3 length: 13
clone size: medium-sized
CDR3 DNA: TGTGCCAGCAGTGACAGCGCCGGCTATGGCTACACCTTC
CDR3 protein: CASSDSAGYGYTF

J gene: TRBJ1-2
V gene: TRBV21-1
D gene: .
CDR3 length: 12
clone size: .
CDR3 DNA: TGTGCCAGCAGCAACTATAGGGTGGGCTACACCTTC
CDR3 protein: CASSNYRVGYTF

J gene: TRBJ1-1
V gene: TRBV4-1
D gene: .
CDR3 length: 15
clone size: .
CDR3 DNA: TGCGCCAGCAGGCCACTATTAGTTGGGAACACTGAAGCTTTCTTT
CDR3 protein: CASRPLLVGNTEAFF

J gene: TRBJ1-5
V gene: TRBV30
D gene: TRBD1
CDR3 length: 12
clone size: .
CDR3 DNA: TGTGCCTGGGCGGGACAGAATCAGCCCCAGCATTTT
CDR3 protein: CAWAGQNQPQHF

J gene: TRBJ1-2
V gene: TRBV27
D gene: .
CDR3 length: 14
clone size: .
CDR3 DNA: TGTGCCAGCAGTGAACTCGGGGCTAACTATGGCTACACCTTC
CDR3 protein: CASSELGANYGYTF

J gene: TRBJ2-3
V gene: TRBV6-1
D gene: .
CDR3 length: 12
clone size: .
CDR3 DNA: TGTGCCAGCACCCACCTTCGGGATACGCAGTATTTT
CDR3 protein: CASTHLRDTQYF

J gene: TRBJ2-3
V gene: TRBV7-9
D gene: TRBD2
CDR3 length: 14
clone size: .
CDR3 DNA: TGTGCCAGCATTAGAGCGGGAAGCACAGATACGCAGTATTTT
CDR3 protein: CASIRAGSTDTQYF

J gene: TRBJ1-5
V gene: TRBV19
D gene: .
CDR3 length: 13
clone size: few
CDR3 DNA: TGTGCCAGTATGGATACAAGCAATCAGCCCCAGCATTTT
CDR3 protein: CASMDTSNQPQHF

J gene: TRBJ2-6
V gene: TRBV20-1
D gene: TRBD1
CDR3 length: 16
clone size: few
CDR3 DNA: TGCAGTGCCCGAGGACAGGCCCACTCTGGGGCCAACGTCCTGACTTTC
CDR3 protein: CSARGQAHSGANVLTF

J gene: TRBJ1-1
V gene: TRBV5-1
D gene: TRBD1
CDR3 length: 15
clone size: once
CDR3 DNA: TGCGCCAGCAGCGGGGACAGGGGGCTTGACACTGAAGCTTTCTTT
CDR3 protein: CASSGDRGLDTEAFF

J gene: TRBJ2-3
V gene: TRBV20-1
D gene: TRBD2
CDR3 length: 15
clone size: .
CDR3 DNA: TGCAGTGTTAGGAACTCGGGAGGCCGCACAGATACGCAGTATTTT
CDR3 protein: CSVRNSGGRTDTQYF

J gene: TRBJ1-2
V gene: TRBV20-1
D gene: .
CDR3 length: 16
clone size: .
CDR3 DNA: TGCAGTGCTAGACAGGACTCATTACGCACGCCGGATGGCTACACCTTC
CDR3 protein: CSARQDSLRTPDGYTF

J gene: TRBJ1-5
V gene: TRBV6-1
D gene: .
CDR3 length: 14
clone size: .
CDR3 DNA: TGTGCCAGCAGCCTTAGTCGGGGCAATCAGCCCCAGCATTTT
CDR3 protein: CASSLSRGNQPQHF

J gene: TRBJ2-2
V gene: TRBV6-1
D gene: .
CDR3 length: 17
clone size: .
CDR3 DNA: TGTGCCAGCAGATTAAAAGGGAGAAAGTTGGACACCGGGGAGCTGTTTTTT
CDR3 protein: CASRLKGRKLDTGELFF

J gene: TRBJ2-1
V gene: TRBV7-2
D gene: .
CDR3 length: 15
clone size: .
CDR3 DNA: TGTGCCAGCAGCGCCCCCCCGGGGGCCTACAATGAGCAGTTCTTC
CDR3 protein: CASSAPPGAYNEQFF

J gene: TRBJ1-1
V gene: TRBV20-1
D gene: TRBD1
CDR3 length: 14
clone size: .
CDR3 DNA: TGCAGTGCTAGAGTTCGGACAGGGGGTGCTGAAGCTTTCTTT
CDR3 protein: CSARVRTGGAEAFF

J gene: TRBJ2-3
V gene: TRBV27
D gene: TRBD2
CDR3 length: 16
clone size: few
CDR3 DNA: TGTGCCAGCAGTTTGGGAAGCGGGGGGAGCACAGATACGCAGTATTTT
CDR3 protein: CASSLGSGGSTDTQYF

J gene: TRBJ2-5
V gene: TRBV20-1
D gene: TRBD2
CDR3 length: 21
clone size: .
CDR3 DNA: TGCAGTGCTACACCGAGGGGGGGGACTAGCGGGGGGGCACCCCGAGCGCGGACCCAGTACTTC
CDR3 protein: CSATPRGGTSGGAPRARTQYF

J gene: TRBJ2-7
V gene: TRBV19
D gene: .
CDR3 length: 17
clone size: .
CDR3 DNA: TGTGCCAGTAGTATAAGTGGAAGGGGGGCCATCTTTGGAGAGCAGTACTTC
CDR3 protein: CASSISGRGAIFGEQYF

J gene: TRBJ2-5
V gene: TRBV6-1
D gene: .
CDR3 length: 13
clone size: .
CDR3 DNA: TGTGCCAGCAGTGAAAATGCACGGAGGTCCCAGTACTTC
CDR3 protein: CASSENARRSQYF

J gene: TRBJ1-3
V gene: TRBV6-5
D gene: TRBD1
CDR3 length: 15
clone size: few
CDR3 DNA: TGTGCCAGCAGTTACACAGGGGGCACTGGAAACACCATATATTTT
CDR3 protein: CASSYTGGTGNTIYF

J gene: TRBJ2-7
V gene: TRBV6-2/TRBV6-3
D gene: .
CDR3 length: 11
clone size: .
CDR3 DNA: TGTGCCAGCGGATTATACTACGAGCAGTACTTC
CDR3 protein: CASGLYYEQYF

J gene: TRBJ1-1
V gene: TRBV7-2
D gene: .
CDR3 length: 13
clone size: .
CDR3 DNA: TGTGCCAGCATCCCGAAAGGGGGCACTGAAGCTTTCTTT
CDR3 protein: CASIPKGGTEAFF

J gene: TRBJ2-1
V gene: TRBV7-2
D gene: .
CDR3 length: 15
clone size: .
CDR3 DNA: TGTGCCAGCAGCTTAGCCGGGTCATTGTACAATGAGCAGTTCTTC
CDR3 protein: CASSLAGSLYNEQFF

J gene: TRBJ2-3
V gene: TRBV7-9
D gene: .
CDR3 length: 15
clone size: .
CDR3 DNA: TGTGCCAGCTCTCCCCGGGGCGGGGTGGCAGATACGCAGTATTTT
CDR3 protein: CASSPRGGVADTQYF

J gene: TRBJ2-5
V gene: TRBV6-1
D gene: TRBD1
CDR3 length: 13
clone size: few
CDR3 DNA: TGTGCCAGCAGTCGGGACAGGCAAGAGACCCAGTACTTC
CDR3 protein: CASSRDRQETQYF

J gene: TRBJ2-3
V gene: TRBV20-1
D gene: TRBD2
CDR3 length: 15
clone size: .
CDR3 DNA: TGCAGTGCCCGGCTAGCGGGAGAGGGCACAGATACGCAGTATTTT
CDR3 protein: CSARLAGEGTDTQYF

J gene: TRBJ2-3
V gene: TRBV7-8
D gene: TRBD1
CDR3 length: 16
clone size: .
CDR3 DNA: TGTGCCAGCAGCTTAGGGGCCAGGGGGCGCACAGATACGCAGTATTTT
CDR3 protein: CASSLGARGRTDTQYF

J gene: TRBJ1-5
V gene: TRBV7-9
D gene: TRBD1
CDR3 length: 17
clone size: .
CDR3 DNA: TGTGCCAGCAGCACGGACAGGGGGACGTATAGCAATCAGCCCCAGCATTTT
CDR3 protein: CASSTDRGTYSNQPQHF

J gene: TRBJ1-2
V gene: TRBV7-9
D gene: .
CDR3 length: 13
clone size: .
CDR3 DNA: TGTGCCAGCAGCTTAGAAGGCGGGGCTGGCTACACCTTC
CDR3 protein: CASSLEGGAGYTF

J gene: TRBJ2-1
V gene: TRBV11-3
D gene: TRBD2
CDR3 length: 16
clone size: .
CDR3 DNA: TGTGCCAGCAGCTGGGGGACTAGCGGGAGTCCCAATGAGCAGTTCTTC
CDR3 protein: CASSWGTSGSPNEQFF

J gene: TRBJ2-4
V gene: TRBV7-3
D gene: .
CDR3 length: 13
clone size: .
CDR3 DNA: TGTGCCAGCAGCTTAAGGGCAGAGGACATTCAGTACTTC
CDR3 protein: CASSLRAEDIQYF

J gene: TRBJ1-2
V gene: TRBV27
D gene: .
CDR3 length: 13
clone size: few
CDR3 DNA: TGTGCCAGCAGTTTTTCGCGCCTGGATGGCTACACCTTC
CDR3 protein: CASSFSRLDGYTF

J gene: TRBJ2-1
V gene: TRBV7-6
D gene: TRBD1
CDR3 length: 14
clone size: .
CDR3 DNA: TGTGCCAGCAGCGGATGGACAGGGCGAAATGAGCAGTTCTTC
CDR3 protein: CASSGWTGRNEQFF

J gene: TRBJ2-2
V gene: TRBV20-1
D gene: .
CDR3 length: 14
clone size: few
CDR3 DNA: TGCAGTGCTAGAGATCCGTACGGGACCGGGGAGCTGTTTTTT
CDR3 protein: CSARDPYGTGELFF

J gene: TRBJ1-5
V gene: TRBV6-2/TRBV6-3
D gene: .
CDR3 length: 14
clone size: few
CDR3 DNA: TGTGCCAGCAGTTCCCGACAGACAAGTCAGCCCCAGCATTTT
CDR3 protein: CASSSRQTSQPQHF

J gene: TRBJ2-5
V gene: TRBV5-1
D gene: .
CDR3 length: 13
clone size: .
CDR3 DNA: TGCGCCAGCAGCTTGGCCGAGGGACTCACCCAGTACTTC
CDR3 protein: CASSLAEGLTQYF

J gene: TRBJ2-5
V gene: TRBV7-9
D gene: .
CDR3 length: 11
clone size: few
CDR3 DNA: TGTGCCAGCAGCCTATCTGGGACCCAGTACTTC
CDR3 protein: CASSLSGTQYF

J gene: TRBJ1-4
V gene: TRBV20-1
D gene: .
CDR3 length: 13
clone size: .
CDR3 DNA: TGCAGTGCTAGCGGGGGACTTAATGAAAAACTGTTTTTT
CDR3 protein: CSASGGLNEKLFF

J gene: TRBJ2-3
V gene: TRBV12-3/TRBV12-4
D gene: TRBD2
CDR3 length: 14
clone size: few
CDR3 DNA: TGTGCCAGCAGTAGTCACCGCGGGAGTGATACGCAGTATTTT
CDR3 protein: CASSSHRGSDTQYF

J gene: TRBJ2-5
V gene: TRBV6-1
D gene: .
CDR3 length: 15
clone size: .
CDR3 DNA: TGTGCCAGCAGTGAACTGGGACGCCTCTGGCAGACCCAGTACTTC
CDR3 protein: CASSELGRLWQTQYF